Below, 10 T cell receptor beta chains from the same sample are listed, as sequenced in a study of T cell repertoires in cytomegalovirus infection. TCRdb re-analysed the reads in MiXCR, keeping a single row per CDR3 protein. The table shows hundreds of thousands of distinct CDR3 sequences, with around 11% occurring only once. Sequencing input: PBMCs. Source of these receptors: a human donor in good health (CMV status not recorded). Some clones in this sample may be carry-over from other donors' samples.

At least ten counts were recorded for this clonotype. The V gene is TRBV7-9, the J gene TRBJ2-1; D is unresolved. V was cut by 5 bases and J by 0 bases, with 14 bases left in between. CDR3 length: 16 residues. CDR1 and CDR2 (germline): SEHNR, FQNEAQ (reference sequence). The CDR3 nucleotides are TGTGCCAGCAGCCGCACTGACCGTTCCTCCTACAATGAGCAGTTCTTC. Its translation is CASSRTDRSSYNEQFF.

The V and J genes are TRBV27 and TRBJ1-5; no firm D call. Germline CDR1 MNHEY, CDR2 SMNVEV (reference sequence). The CDR3 spans 13 residues. V was trimmed by 6 bases and J by 7 bases, leaving 13 bases between them. This CDR3 is CASSRSWQQPQHF. The CDR3 DNA reads as TGTGCCAGCAGCCGGAGTTGGCAACAGCCCCAGCATTTT.

The table lists this clonotype with many counts. The chain joins TRBV4-2 to TRBJ2-2; 7 positions agree with TRBD2. Trimming cost V 4 bases and J 3 bases; bases outside gene matches: 8. Germline V lookup: CDR1 LGHNA, CDR2 YNFKEQ. The CDR3 length is 16 residues. CDR3 sequence (DNA): TGTGCCAGCAGCCGTCCAGGACGGGGGGACACCGGGGAGCTGTTTTTT. It specifies CASSRPGRGDTGELFF.

The sample holds many counts of this clonotype. The V call is TRBV10-3, the J call TRBJ1-1; unclear D gene. Deletions cut 6 bases from V and 0 bases from J, with 20 bases between. The CDR3 is 17 residues long. Germline CDR1 ENHRY, CDR2 SYGVKD. In DNA, the CDR3 is TGTGCCATCAGCCATAAGGATAGTCCCCTCGTGAACACTGAAGCTTTCTTT. As protein: CAISHKDSPLVNTEAFF.

This clonotype has a count of ten or more. V and J are TRBV6-6 and TRBJ2-1; 8 nucleotides match TRBD2. The CDR3 has 13 residues. With V trimmed by 10 bases and J by 7 bases, 9 bases remained unmatched. In germline, CDR1 is MNHNY, CDR2 SVGAGI (reference sequence). As DNA, the CDR3 is TGTGCCACTCGACGGGGGGGCGTAAATGAGCAGTTCTTC. This encodes CATRRGGVNEQFF.

This clonotype turned up a few times. The chain is built from TRBV20-1 and TRBJ2-1; D may be TRBD1 (6 bases). The CDR3 spans 12 residues. CDR1 DFQATT and CDR2 SNEGSKA come from the germline V gene (reference sequence). The V gene lost 5 bases and the J gene lost 10 bases, with 15 bases spanning the gap. CDR3 protein: CSAPAPGQEQFF. For the CDR3, the DNA is TGCAGTGCTCCTGCCCCGGGACAAGAGCAGTTCTTC.

This clonotype appeared many times. The chain links TRBV5-1 to TRBJ1-1, with TRBD1 matching over 11 bases. CDR1 and CDR2 (germline): SGHRS, YFSETQ. Trimming took 3 bases from V and 4 from J; bases not matched to a gene: 2. The CDR3 is 14 amino acids. The CDR3 sequence is CASSSGTGGTEAFF. The CDR3 nucleotides read TGCGCCAGCAGCTCCGGGACAGGGGGCACTGAAGCTTTCTTT.

To note about this clonotype: Germline and junction disagree at one end, which may indicate a read error. The genes are TRBV7-6 and TRBJ1-1; no definite D call. CDR1 and CDR2 from the germline V gene are SGHVS and FNYEAQ. The length of the CDR3 is 13 residues. CDR3 protein: CASSPGSWAEAYF. The CDR3 DNA is TGTGCCAGCAGTCCCGGATCGTGGGCTGAAGCTTACTTT.

This clonotype was seen repeatedly, ten times or more. The chain uses TRBV4-1 and TRBJ2-1, with D maybe TRBD2 (6 bases). V gave up 0 bases and J gave up 8 bases, with 17 bases separating them. Per germline, CDR1 MGHRA and CDR2 YSYEKL. The CDR3 consists of 16 residues. CDR3: CASSQDGGSMVYEQFF. In DNA form, the CDR3 reads TGCGCCAGCAGCCAAGATGGGGGGAGCATGGTCTATGAGCAGTTCTTC.

Ten or more counts support this clonotype. The V call is TRBV10-3, the J call TRBJ1-1; the D gene is possibly TRBD1 (6 bases). CDR1 ENHRY and CDR2 SYGVKD come from the germline V gene. V was pared by 5 bases and J by 1 base, with 8 bases between. The CDR3 spans 13 residues. The DNA for the CDR3 is TGTGCCATCAGTCCGGGACAGAACACTGAAGCTTTCTTT. Translating it yields CAISPGQNTEAFF.